These 2 T cell receptor beta chains were sequenced from one sample in a study of tumor-infiltrating lymphocytes in primary liver carcinoma. Starting material for RNA and DNA co-extraction consisted of about 19-32 mg of unsorted bulk tissue. A constant-region primer primed TCR beta cDNA synthesis from roughly 510 ng of total RNA. Generation of the TCR beta libraries relied on three nested multiplex PCR rounds using slightly modified ARM-PCR. TRBV1-TRBV30 forward primers paired with a C-beta reverse primer were used in the first two PCR rounds, which ran 9 to 10 cycles each. TCRdb reprocessed the multiplex PCR reads via MiXCR and lists one record per CDR3 protein. The sample records 40,000 to 45,000 distinct CDR3 sequences, around 72% being singletons. The specimen sequenced was liver tumor tissue from sampling region 2. Subset given: tumor region T2, inferior pole. These receptors all stem from a man in his forties with primary liver carcinoma and hepatitis B virus infection.

As regards this clonotype: Germline and junction disagree at one end, which may indicate a read error. This chain connects TRBV11-2 to TRBJ2-7; D gene ambiguous. Germline V gene lookup returns CDR1 SGHAT and CDR2 FQNNGV. There are 14 residues in the CDR3. Here the CDR3 reads CTSSSSRNSYEQYF. DNA for the CDR3: TGTACCAGCAGCTCTAGTAGGAACTCCTACGAGCAGTACTTC.

This clonotype was detected only once. Because it lacks the conserved phenylalanine or tryptophan at the end, this CDR3 is likely a read error. The chain uses TRBV6-2 or TRBV6-3 and TRBJ1-2, with D uncertain. V shed 5 bases and J shed 8 bases, with 15 bases lying between them. Germline values: CDR1 MNHEY, CDR2 SVGEGT. The CDR3 runs 13 residues. CDR3: CASSNEPQAGYTL. The CDR3 region has the DNA TGTGCCAGCAGTAACGAGCCCCAGGCCGGCTACACCTTG.